The rows below give T cell receptor beta chains drawn from one sample of a study of monozygotic twins with inflammatory bowel disease. Reprocessing the 5' RACE reads, TCRdb reports a single entry for every CDR3 protein and omits DNA. This sample contains around 210,000 distinct CDR3 sequences. The sample taken for sequencing was blood. Receptor source: a human donor with ulcerative colitis or Crohn's disease, or a healthy co-twin of an affected twin (not recorded which). Both conserved end residues are part of each CDR3.

v_call	j_call	cdr3_aa
TRBV4-2	TRBJ2-2	CASSQGLAVLTGELFF
TRBV7-9	TRBJ1-1	CASSWDTRTGTNTEAFF
TRBV7-2	TRBJ1-5	CASSLTPGQGSPQHF
TRBV7-8	TRBJ2-5	CASSSATGRGQETQYF
TRBV5-1	TRBJ2-1	CASMLLSGRNEQFF
TRBV5-4	TRBJ2-1	CASSPGTGGSYNEQFF
TRBV14	TRBJ2-1	CASSPAFYNEQFF
TRBV11-1	TRBJ2-5	CASSKMLETQYF
TRBV12-3/TRBV12-4	TRBJ1-2	CASSSSGTGGGYTF
TRBV6-5	TRBJ2-3	CASSYSSGTGATDTQYF
TRBV5-6	TRBJ1-1	CASSSDPGDTEAFF
TRBV20-1	TRBJ2-1	CSARVAGLYNEQFF
TRBV27	TRBJ2-2	CASSPGTKNTGELFF
TRBV6-5	TRBJ1-1	CASSFGRFMNTEAFF
TRBV20-1	TRBJ1-2	CSADPLGRNYGYTF
TRBV11-2	TRBJ2-5	CASSFGRGETQYF
TRBV5-1	TRBJ2-7	CASSLGQGGEQYF
TRBV20-1	TRBJ2-7	CSARRTSGNPYEQYF
TRBV7-2	TRBJ2-1	CASSLVAQRGTAYNEQFF
TRBV7-3	TRBJ1-1	CASSMTGGTAEAFF
TRBV3-1	TRBJ1-1	CASSQGLLAFF
TRBV3-1	TRBJ1-4	CASSQGTEGKLFF
TRBV20-1	TRBJ2-5	CSARDQRTGEETQYF
TRBV5-1	TRBJ1-5	CASSLGQDLNQPQHF
TRBV5-1	TRBJ2-7	CASSLETSPPYEQYF
TRBV28	TRBJ2-7	CASSLRTSYEQYF
TRBV6-1	TRBJ1-6	CASRALVRENSPLHF
TRBV7-9	TRBJ1-4	CASSQIGAGNEKLFF
TRBV7-2	TRBJ2-7	CASSLVGQITYEQYF
TRBV6-2/TRBV6-3	TRBJ2-3	CASSFRQGAGDTQYF
TRBV5-1	TRBJ2-2	CASSLEVGARGLFF
TRBV19	TRBJ1-1	CASSISDRTEAFF
TRBV12-3/TRBV12-4	TRBJ1-3	CASSLRGSTGNTIYF
TRBV6-5	TRBJ2-7	CASSYSGTPDPYYEQYF
TRBV20-1	TRBJ1-2	CSARNQPGTGGGYTF
TRBV12-3/TRBV12-4	TRBJ2-1	CASSPPMREGREEQFF
TRBV20-1	TRBJ1-1	CSARGPMVVNTEAFF
TRBV28	TRBJ2-5	CASSFSEGVETQYF
TRBV7-9	TRBJ2-7	CASSSSGTGGDEQYF
TRBV20-1	TRBJ2-7	CSAYPGLAGRYEQYF
TRBV12-3/TRBV12-4	TRBJ1-1	CASSLDLLLTFF
TRBV5-1	TRBJ1-1	CASSLGSGRGTEAFF
TRBV5-1	TRBJ1-1	CASSLTGQNTEAFF
TRBV5-1	TRBJ1-1	CASSFLGGDTEAFF
TRBV7-8	TRBJ2-1	CASSTSSGSYYEQFF
TRBV7-6	TRBJ2-3	CASSPGTGAIDTQYF
TRBV20-1	TRBJ2-7	CSAQAVGAFSYEQYF
TRBV5-1	TRBJ2-1	CASSLVMGRRDNEQFF
TRBV29-1	TRBJ1-2	CSDLGPYGYTF
TRBV20-1	TRBJ2-1	CSATARRIEQFF
TRBV12-3/TRBV12-4	TRBJ2-7	CASSFPGSYEQYF